The next 8 T cell receptor beta chains were all read from a single sample in a study of PD-L1 blockade in urothelial cancer. Time point described: pretreatment peripheral blood. Generated by immunoSEQ multiplex PCR, the TCRdb table keeps only in-frame clones and is missing some. The data show over 35,000 clones, over 80% seen once. The input for sequencing was PBMCs, taken around atezolizumab (anti-PD-L1) treatment. These receptors were obtained from a man older than 75 with urothelial cancer.

CDR3: CASSLGTHDQPQHF. The CDR3 DNA reads as TGCGCCAGCAGCCTAGGGACACACGATCAGCCCCAGCATTTT. The rearrangement joins TRBV5-1 to TRBJ1-5; weak D call: TRBD1 (6 bases). Trimming took off 4 bases at V and 5 bases at J, with 13 bases between the two ends. The CDR3 spans 14 residues. In germline, CDR1 is SGHRS, CDR2 YFSETQ.

The chain couples TRBV2 to TRBJ2-5; 11 positions agree with TRBD2. V was pared by 4 bases and J by 5 bases, with 3 bases of the junction left unmatched. CDR3 size: 14 residues. Germline CDR1 SNHLY, CDR2 FYNNEI. The CDR3 loop reads CASSAGLAVETQYF. The CDR3 DNA is TGTGCCAGCAGTGCGGGACTAGCGGTGGAGACCCAGTACTTC.

This chain's CDR3 is CASRPGLGAFF. The DNA for the CDR3 is TGTGCAAGTCGCCCCGGACTGGGAGCTTTCTTT. V and J are TRBV12-2 and TRBJ1-1. TRBV12-2 counts as a pseudogene. The CDR3 runs 11 residues.

The rearrangement uses TRBV4-1 and TRBJ2-2; D may be TRBD2 (7 bases). Per the germline V gene, CDR1 is MGHRA and CDR2 is YSYEKL. The CDR3 covers 16 residues. Trimming removed 4 bases from V and 7 bases from J, with 19 bases in between. The CDR3 bases are TGCGCCAGCAGCCCCTACTCGGGGGGCGGGGTCGGGGAGCTGTTTTTT. This codes for CASSPYSGGGVGELFF.

J is TRBJ1-5 and V is TRBV30, with no clear D. This CDR3 comprises 13 residues. CDR1 and CDR2 from the germline V gene are GTSNPN and SVGIG (reference sequence). V lost 0 bases and J 9 bases, leaving 12 bases between the germline ends. The CDR3 region is CAWSVKGGWPQHF. Written as DNA, the CDR3 is TGTGCCTGGAGTGTGAAGGGAGGTTGGCCCCAGCATTTT.

The V call is TRBV20-1, the J call TRBJ1-2; D remains ambiguous. V was pared by 6 bases and J by 4 bases, with 9 bases between. CDR3 length: 11 residues. Per the germline V gene, CDR1 is DFQATT and CDR2 is SNEGSKA (reference sequence). The CDR3 sequence: CSAYGTYGYTF. The CDR3 region has the DNA TGCAGTGCATACGGTACCTATGGCTACACCTTC.

The chain has TRBV19 and TRBJ1-2; no clear D gene. Germline V gene data show CDR1 as LNHDA and CDR2 as SQIVND (reference sequence). The V end lost 5 bases, the J end lost 1 base, and 11 bases lay between the germline ends. This CDR3 comprises 14 residues. The CDR3 here is CASSPRAVNYGYTF. CDR3 nucleotide sequence: TGTGCCAGTAGTCCGCGGGCCGTTAACTATGGCTACACCTTC.

The V call is TRBV5-1, the J call TRBJ2-1; TRBD2 matches 9 bases. Germline lookup yields CDR1 SGHRS and CDR2 YFSETQ. J lost 8 bases, V lost 3 bases, and 9 bases had no gene match. The CDR3 runs to 15 residues. CDR3 sequence (DNA): TGCGCCAGCAGCTGGGGAGCGGGAGGAGGCGATGAGCAGTTCTTC. This encodes CASSWGAGGGDEQFF.